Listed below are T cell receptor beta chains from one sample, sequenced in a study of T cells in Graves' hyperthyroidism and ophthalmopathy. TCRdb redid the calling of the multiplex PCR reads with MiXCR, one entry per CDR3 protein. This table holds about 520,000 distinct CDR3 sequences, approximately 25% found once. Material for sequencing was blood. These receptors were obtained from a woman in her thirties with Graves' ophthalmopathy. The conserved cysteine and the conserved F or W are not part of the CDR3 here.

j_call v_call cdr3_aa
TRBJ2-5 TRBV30 AWSAAGRETQY
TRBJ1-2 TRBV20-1 SARFMTVNYGYT
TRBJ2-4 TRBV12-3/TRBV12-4 ASSYVLTGGIKNIQY
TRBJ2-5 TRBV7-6 ASSLRVGETQY
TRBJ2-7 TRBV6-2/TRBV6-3 ASQSGRTVTYEQY
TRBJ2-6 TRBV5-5 ASSITSGANVLT
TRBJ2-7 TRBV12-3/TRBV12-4 ASSFGVGAYEQY
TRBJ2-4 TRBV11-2 ASRGQAAAKNIQY
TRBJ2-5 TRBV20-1 SARSVWEQETQY
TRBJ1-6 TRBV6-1 ASSLRGFDNSPLH
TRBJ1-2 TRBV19 ASTGERNNYGYT
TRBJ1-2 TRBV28 ASSPHYRGSGVGYT
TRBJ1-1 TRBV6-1 ASSKTGGMNTEAF
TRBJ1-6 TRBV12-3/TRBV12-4 ASSKAGTGRNSPLH
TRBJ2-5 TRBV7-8 ASSPLRAETQY
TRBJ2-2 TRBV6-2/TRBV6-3 ATRYTGELF
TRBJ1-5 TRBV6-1 ASSKSREYQPQH
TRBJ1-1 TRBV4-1 ASSLHLPGGVGKTEAF
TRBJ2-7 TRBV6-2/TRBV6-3 ASSLLQGNEQY
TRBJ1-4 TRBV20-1 SARSPGQGGEKLF
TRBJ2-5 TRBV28 ASSLFRRGDYQETQY
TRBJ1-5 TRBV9 ASSVADSQPQH
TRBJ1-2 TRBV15 ATSRDEGIYGYT
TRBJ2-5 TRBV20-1 SARDFETQY
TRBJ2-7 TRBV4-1 ASSPHLASEQY
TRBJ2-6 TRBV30 AWNVGGGGANVLT
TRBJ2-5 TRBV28 ASSYITGGETQY
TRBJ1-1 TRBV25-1 ASSTQQGWDTEAF
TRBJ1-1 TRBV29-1 SVGGRPGGTEAF
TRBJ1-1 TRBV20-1 SAEPGTGAAEAF
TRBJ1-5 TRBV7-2 ASSLYYDSNQPQH
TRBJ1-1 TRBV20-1 SATARSYTEAF
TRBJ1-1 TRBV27 ASSQPGGHEAF